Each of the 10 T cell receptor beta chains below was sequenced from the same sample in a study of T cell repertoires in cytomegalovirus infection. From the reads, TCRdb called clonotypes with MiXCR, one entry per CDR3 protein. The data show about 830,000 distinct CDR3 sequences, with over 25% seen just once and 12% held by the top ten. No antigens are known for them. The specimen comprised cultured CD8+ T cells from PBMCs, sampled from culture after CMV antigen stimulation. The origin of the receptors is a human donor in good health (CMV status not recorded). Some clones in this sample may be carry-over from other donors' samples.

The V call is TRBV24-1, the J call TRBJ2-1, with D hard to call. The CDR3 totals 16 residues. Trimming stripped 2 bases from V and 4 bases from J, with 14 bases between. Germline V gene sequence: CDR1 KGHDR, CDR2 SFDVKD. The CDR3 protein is CATSDSTDTVYNEQFF. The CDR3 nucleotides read TGTGCCACCAGTGATTCAACTGATACGGTATACAATGAGCAGTTCTTC.

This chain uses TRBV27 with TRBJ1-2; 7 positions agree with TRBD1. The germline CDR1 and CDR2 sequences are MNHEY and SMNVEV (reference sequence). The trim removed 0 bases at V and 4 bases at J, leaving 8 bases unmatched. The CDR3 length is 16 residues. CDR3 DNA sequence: TGTGCCAGCAGTTTATCTGAAGGGGGCGCGGGCTATGGCTACACCTTC. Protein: CASSLSEGGAGYGYTF.

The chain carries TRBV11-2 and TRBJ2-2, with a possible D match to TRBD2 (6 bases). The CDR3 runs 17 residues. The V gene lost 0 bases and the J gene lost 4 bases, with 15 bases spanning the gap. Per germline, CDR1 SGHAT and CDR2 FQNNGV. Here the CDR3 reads CASSLDLGGDGTGELFF. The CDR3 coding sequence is TGTGCCAGCAGCTTAGATCTGGGCGGGGACGGCACCGGGGAGCTGTTTTTT.

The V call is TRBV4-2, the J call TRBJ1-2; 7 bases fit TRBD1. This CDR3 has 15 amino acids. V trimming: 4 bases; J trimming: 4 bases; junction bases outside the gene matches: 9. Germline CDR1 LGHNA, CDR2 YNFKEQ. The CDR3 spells CASSPKLQGIYGYTF. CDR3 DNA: TGTGCCAGCAGCCCGAAGTTACAGGGGATCTATGGCTACACCTTC.

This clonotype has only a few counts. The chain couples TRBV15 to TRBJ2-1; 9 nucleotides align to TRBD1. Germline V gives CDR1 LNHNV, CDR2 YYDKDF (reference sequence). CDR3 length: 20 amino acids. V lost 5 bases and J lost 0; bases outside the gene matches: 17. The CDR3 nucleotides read TGTGCCACCAGCGGATACCGGGACAGGGTAGGCACAGGCTCCTACAATGAGCAGTTCTTC. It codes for CATSGYRDRVGTGSYNEQFF.

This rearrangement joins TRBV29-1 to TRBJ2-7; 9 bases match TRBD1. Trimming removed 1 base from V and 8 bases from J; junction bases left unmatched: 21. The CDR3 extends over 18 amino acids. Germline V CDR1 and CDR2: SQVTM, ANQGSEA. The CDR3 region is CSVEGGDRDYLRPYQQYF. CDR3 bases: TGCAGCGTTGAAGGAGGGGACAGGGACTACCTCCGACCGTACCAGCAGTACTTC.

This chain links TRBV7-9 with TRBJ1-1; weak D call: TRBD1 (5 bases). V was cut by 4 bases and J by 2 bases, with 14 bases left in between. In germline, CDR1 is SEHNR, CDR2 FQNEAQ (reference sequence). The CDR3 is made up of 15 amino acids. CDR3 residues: CASSSLRGVNTEAFF. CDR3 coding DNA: TGTGCCAGCAGCTCCTTACGGGGGGTAAACACTGAAGCTTTCTTT.

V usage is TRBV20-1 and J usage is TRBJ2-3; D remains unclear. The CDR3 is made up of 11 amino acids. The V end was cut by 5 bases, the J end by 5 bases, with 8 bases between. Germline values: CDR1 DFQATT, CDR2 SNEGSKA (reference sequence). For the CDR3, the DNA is TGCAGTGCTGAGGTGGGAGATACGCAGTATTTT. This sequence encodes CSAEVGDTQYF.

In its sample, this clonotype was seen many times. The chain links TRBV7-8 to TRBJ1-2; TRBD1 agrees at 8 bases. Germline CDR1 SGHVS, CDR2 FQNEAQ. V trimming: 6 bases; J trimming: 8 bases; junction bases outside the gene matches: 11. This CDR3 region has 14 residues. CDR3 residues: CASRWTGSGSGYTF. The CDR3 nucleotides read TGTGCCAGCAGGTGGACAGGGAGTGGTAGCGGCTACACCTTC.

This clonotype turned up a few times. The DNA of the CDR3 is TGTGCCAGCAGTTACTCGGCTAGCGCAAGGAATGAGCAGTTCTTC. Translating gives CASSYSASARNEQFF. This chain links TRBV6-5 with TRBJ2-1; weak D call: TRBD2 (6 bases). Germline V gene data show CDR1 as MNHEY and CDR2 as SVGAGI. The CDR3 has 15 amino acids. V was trimmed by 0 bases and J by 7 bases, leaving 13 bases between them.